This T cell receptor beta chain was found in a study of blood T cell repertoires in COVID-19. On the study more broadly: The United States, Italy and Spain supplied acute and convalescent COVID-19 samples. In each case, the material was cDNA or gDNA derived from T cells, B-cell-depleted T cells, or PBMCs.

Those enrolled in Seattle joined during active infection and were followed longitudinally afterward. The authors' processing: Estimation of nucleated cell counts was performed using reference gene primer amplification. The protocol was immunoSEQ multiplex PCR, while the TCRdb copy is restricted to in-frame clones and leaves out a portion. V, J and clone size were drawn from that table, and D and trimming were deduced from the DNA. The repertoire has about 170,000 clones, approximately 91% of them found once; the top ten carry approximately 5%. V was pared by 4 bases and J by 6 bases, with 5 bases of the junction left unmatched. This CDR3 is 15 amino acids long. From germline, CDR1 is SEHNR and CDR2 FQNEAQ (reference sequence).

The sequence was collected from a man younger than 35 with COVID-19, enrolled during active disease. The specimen was peripheral blood. The chain joins TRBV7-9 to TRBJ2-2, with TRBD2 matching over 10 bases. The CDR3 is CASSWLAGVAGELFF. CDR3 bases: TGTGCCAGCAGCTGGCTAGCGGGAGTCGCCGGGGAGCTGTTTTTT.